A single sample is the source of the 19 T cell receptor beta chains below, sequenced in a study of CD8+CD57+ T cells in acquired aplastic anemia. TCR beta VDJ and CDR3 profiling used genomic DNA as template. TCRdb reprocessed the reads via MiXCR and lists one record per CDR3 protein. Of around 140,000 distinct CDR3 sequences in the sample, roughly 40% were seen once. Sequenced: sorted CD4+, CD8+, or CD8+CD57+ T cells (not recorded which) from PBMCs. These receptors were collected from a human donor in good health, serving as a control.

This clonotype was detected many times. The chain uses TRBV7-8 and TRBJ2-1; 11 bases match TRBD2. CDR1 is SGHVS, CDR2 FQNEAQ, per germline. The length of the CDR3 is 14 residues. J lost 8 bases, V lost 5 bases, and 5 bases had no gene match. In DNA, the CDR3 is TGTGCCAGCAGCCGTAGCGGGGGGGCGGATGAGCAGTTCTTC. Residues: CASSRSGGADEQFF. The full variable domain, rest sourced from reference TRBV7-8 and TRBJ2-1, is GAGVSQSPRYKVAKRGQDVALRCDPISGHVSLFWYQQALGQGPEFLTYFQNEAQLDKSGLPSDRFFAERPEGSVSTLKIQRTQQEDSAVYLCASSRSGGADEQFFGPGTRLTVL.

The rearrangement joins TRBV28 to TRBJ1-1; D is ambiguous. This CDR3 has 13 amino acids. CDR1 is MDHEN, CDR2 SYDVKM, per germline. V lost 8 bases and J lost 8, with 18 bases in between. The CDR3 nucleotides are TGTGCCAGCTACACCCCCAGGTTCGGAGAAGCTTTCTTT. Translation gives CASYTPRFGEAFF.

There are many counts of this clonotype. V is TRBV7-9 and J is TRBJ2-5; D is uncertain. This CDR3 is 14 amino acids long. Deletions cut 1 base from V and 3 bases from J, with 9 bases between. CDR1 is SEHNR, CDR2 FQNEAQ, per germline (reference sequence). The CDR3 DNA sequence: TGTGCCAGCAGCTTAGTGCCAGAAAAAGAGACCCAGTACTTC. Protein: CASSLVPEKETQYF.

The rearrangement joins TRBV7-8 to TRBJ2-3; 12 positions agree with TRBD2. Losses at the gene ends were 5 bases for V and 7 bases for J; bases not matched to a gene: 13. This CDR3 spans 17 amino acids. CDR1 is SGHVS and CDR2 is FQNEAQ in the germline V gene. The CDR3 protein is CASSDRCPSGGAHTQYF. The CDR3 nucleotides are TGTGCCAGCAGCGATCGATGTCCTAGCGGGGGGGCACATACGCAGTATTTT.

The chain is built from TRBV18 and TRBJ2-5, with 7 bases aligning to TRBD1. Losses at the gene ends were 3 bases for V and 4 bases for J; bases not matched to a gene: 8. The CDR3 consists of 15 residues. Per germline, CDR1 KGHSH and CDR2 LQKENI. CDR3 residues: CASSPRTGLRETQYF. The CDR3 DNA follows: TGTGCCAGCTCACCCCGGACAGGACTGAGAGAGACCCAGTACTTC.

This rearrangement joins TRBV20-1 to TRBJ1-5; tentative D call: TRBD1 (5 bases). Per germline, CDR1 DFQATT and CDR2 SNEGSKA (reference sequence). CDR3 length: 14 amino acids. The V and J ends lost 1 base and 5 bases respectively, with 12 bases between them. The CDR3 sequence is CSARGGKEHQPQHF. CDR3 nucleotides: TGCAGTGCTAGAGGGGGGAAGGAGCATCAGCCCCAGCATTTT.

This clonotype came up a few times. V gene TRBV29-1 combines with J gene TRBJ2-7, with TRBD2 identical over 14 bases. Trimming cost V 5 bases and J 5 bases; bases outside gene matches: 5. Germline-derived CDR1 and CDR2 are SQVTM and ANQGSEA. CDR3 length: 14 amino acids. Here the CDR3 DNA reads TGCAGCGTTATGACTAGCGGGAGGGCTCACGAGCAGTACTTC. The encoded protein is CSVMTSGRAHEQYF.

This clonotype came up many times. The CDR3 DNA reads TGTGCCAGCAGTGCTGAGCGCCGACAGACTTACAATGAGCAGTTCTTC. Amino acids: CASSAERRQTYNEQFF. The chain is built from TRBV6-1 and TRBJ2-1, with a possible D match to TRBD1 (5 bases). Trimming removed 4 bases at V and 4 bases at J, with 17 bases between. The germline V gene encodes CDR1 MNHNS and CDR2 SASEGT. This CDR3 has 16 amino acids.

This clonotype was observed a handful of times. The V call is TRBV7-6, the J call TRBJ2-5, with 9 nucleotides matching TRBD2. Germline CDR1 is SGHVS and CDR2 is FNYEAQ. This CDR3 spans 15 amino acids. The V segment lost 5 bases and the J segment 4 bases; nucleotides outside the gene matches: 8. CDR3 sequence reads: CASSAGAGGRETQYF. The CDR3 bases are TGTGCCAGCAGCGCTGGGGCGGGGGGGCGAGAGACCCAGTACTTC.

V gene TRBV5-6 combines with J gene TRBJ2-1; 7 bases line up with TRBD1. Trimming at V came to 3 bases and at J to 10 bases, leaving 10 bases not matched to a gene. CDR3 length: 14 amino acids. Germline V lookup: CDR1 SGHDT, CDR2 YYEEEE. The CDR3 protein is CASSWGQSTGEQFF. Here the CDR3 DNA reads TGTGCCAGCAGCTGGGGACAGAGCACTGGGGAGCAGTTCTTC. Looking up the rest from reference TRBV5-6 and TRBJ2-1 gives the full variable domain: DAGVTQSPTHLIKTRGQQVTLRCSPKSGHDTVSWYQQALGQGPQFIFQYYEEEERQRGNFPDRFSGHQFPNYSSELNVNALLLGDSALYLCASSWGQSTGEQFFGPGTRLTVL.

The sample holds many counts of this clonotype. The J gene is TRBJ1-4, the V gene TRBV11-1; D is possibly TRBD1 (6 bases). The CDR3 is made up of 16 amino acids. The germline V and J ends were trimmed by 0 bases and 0 bases, with 8 bases remaining between them. Germline assignment: CDR1 SGHAT and CDR2 FQDESV (reference sequence). CDR3: CASSLASGATNEKLFF. As DNA, the CDR3 is TGTGCCAGCAGCTTAGCATCAGGGGCAACTAATGAAAAACTGTTTTTT.

This clonotype has ten or more counts. The rearrangement joins TRBV20-1 to TRBJ2-3; 8 bases map to TRBD1. The length of the CDR3 is 14 residues. Trimming at V came to 4 bases and at J to 6 bases, leaving 9 bases not matched to a gene. The germline V gene encodes CDR1 DFQATT and CDR2 SNEGSKA (reference sequence). CDR3 DNA: TGCAGTGCTATAGGCAGGGGGCGGTGGGATACGCAGTATTTT. Its protein is CSAIGRGRWDTQYF.

This clonotype was counted many times. The chain uses TRBV14 and TRBJ1-1; tentatively, D is TRBD1 (6 bases). The CDR3 has 15 amino acids. CDR1 is SGHDN, CDR2 FVKESK, per germline. Trimming pared 1 base from V and 7 bases from J, leaving 16 bases between. The CDR3 region has the DNA TGTGCCAGCAGCCAAGCAAGTGGGACCAGGGGTGAAGCTTTCTTT. It yields the protein CASSQASGTRGEAFF.

V is TRBV18 and J is TRBJ1-5; 11 bases are a match to TRBD1. V lost 6 bases and J lost 4; bases outside the gene matches: 11. CDR1 KGHSH and CDR2 LQKENI come from the germline V gene. The CDR3 extends over 17 amino acids. CDR3 region: CASSLRGQGALNQPQHF. The CDR3 nucleotides read TGTGCCAGCTCGCTTCGAGGACAGGGGGCTCTTAATCAGCCCCAGCATTTT.

This clonotype showed up just once. The V and J genes are TRBV29-1 and TRBJ1-4; TRBD1 might be the D (5 bases). The CDR3 runs 12 residues. Germline V gives CDR1 SQVTM, CDR2 ANQGSEA. V was pared by 4 bases and J by 7 bases, with 10 bases between. CDR3 sequence: CSVGRGREKLFF. The CDR3 nucleotides read TGCAGCGTTGGAAGGGGTCGTGAAAAACTGTTTTTT. The complete variable domain, with remaining parts taken from reference TRBV29-1 and TRBJ1-4, reads SAVISQKPSRDICQRGTSLTIQCQVDSQVTMMFWYRQQPGQSLTLIATANQGSEATYESGFVIDKFPISRPNLTFSTLTVSNMSPEDSSIYLCSVGRGREKLFFGSGTQLSVL.

This clonotype was seen only a few times. This clone may be a read error of a much larger clone one base away. This chain links TRBV12-3 or TRBV12-4 with TRBJ1-5; D unclear. This CDR3 has 14 amino acids. The CDR3 nucleotides read TGTGCCAACAGTTTCGTCCAGGAGAATCAGCCCCAGCATTTT. This codes for CANSFVQENQPQHF.

J is TRBJ2-4 and V is TRBV24-1; D may correspond to TRBD1 or TRBD2 (5 bases each). Per the germline V gene, CDR1 is KGHDR and CDR2 is SFDVKD. There are 14 residues in the CDR3. The V end was cut by 4 bases, the J end by 8 bases, with 14 bases between. CDR3 protein: CATSEGELRYIQYF. CDR3 coding DNA: TGTGCCACCAGTGAGGGGGAACTCCGGTACATTCAGTACTTC.

This clonotype was found once. Given a much more abundant clone one base away, this may be a read error. Because the CDR3 is missing its conserved closing phenylalanine or tryptophan, this is likely a read error. The chain is built from TRBV5-5 and TRBJ1-1, with 7 bases lining up with TRBD1. The V and J ends lost 6 bases and 0 bases, in that order; junction bases with no gene match: 11. Germline CDR1 and CDR2: SGHKS and YYEKEE (reference sequence). This CDR3 contains 16 residues. CDR3 loop: CASKKGQPLMNTEAFL. The CDR3 DNA is TGTGCCAGCAAGAAGGGACAGCCCCTCATGAACACTGAAGCTTTCCTT.

V usage is TRBV7-4 and J usage is TRBJ2-5; no clear D. This CDR3 contains 15 residues. V was clipped by 6 bases and J by 7 bases, with 21 bases between them. CDR1 and CDR2 (germline): SGHVT, SQSDAQ. The CDR3 protein is CASSPLTRAAGTQYF. The CDR3 region has the DNA TGTGCCAGCAGTCCCCTGACAAGGGCAGCCGGGACCCAGTACTTC.